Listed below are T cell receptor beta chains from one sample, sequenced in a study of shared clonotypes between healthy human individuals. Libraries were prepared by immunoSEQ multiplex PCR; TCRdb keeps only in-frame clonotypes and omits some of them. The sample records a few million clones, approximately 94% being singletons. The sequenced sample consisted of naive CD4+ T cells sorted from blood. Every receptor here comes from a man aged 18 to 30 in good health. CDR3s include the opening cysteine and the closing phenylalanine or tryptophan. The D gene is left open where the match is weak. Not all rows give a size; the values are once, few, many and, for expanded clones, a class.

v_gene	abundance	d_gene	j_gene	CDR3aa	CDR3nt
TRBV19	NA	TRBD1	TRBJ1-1	CASRDRGSLNTEAFF	TGTGCCAGCCGGGACAGGGGGTCCCTTAACACTGAAGCTTTCTTT
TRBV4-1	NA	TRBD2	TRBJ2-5	CASSQFRLGGETQYF	TGCGCCAGCAGCCAATTCCGACTGGGGGGGGAGACCCAGTACTTC
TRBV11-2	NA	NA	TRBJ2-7	CASRRIGGGYEQYF	TGTGCCAGCAGAAGAATTGGGGGAGGCTACGAGCAGTACTTC
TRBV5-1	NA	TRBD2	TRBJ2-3	CASSQSSGASTDTQYF	TGCGCCAGCAGCCAAAGTAGCGGGGCTAGCACAGATACGCAGTATTTT
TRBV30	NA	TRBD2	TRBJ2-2	CAWTPRGRGNTGELFF	TGTGCCTGGACCCCCCGGGGGAGGGGTAACACCGGGGAGCTGTTTTTT
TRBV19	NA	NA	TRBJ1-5	CASSVGRDREPQHF	TGTGCCAGTAGTGTCGGCAGGGATCGGGAGCCCCAGCATTTT
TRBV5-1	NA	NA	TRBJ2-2	CASSFGPGELFF	TGCGCCAGCAGCTTCGGGCCCGGGGAGCTGTTTTTT
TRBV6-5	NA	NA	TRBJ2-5	CASREGGPPQETQYF	TGTGCCAGCAGAGAGGGGGGCCCTCCTCAAGAGACCCAGTACTTC
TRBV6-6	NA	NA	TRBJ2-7	CASSYTGYEQYF	TGTGCCAGCAGTTATACTGGCTACGAGCAGTACTTC
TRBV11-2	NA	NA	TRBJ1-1	CASSGSTEAFF	TGTGCCAGCAGCGGTTCCACTGAAGCTTTCTTT
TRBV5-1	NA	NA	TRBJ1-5	CASSMAGGNQPQHF	TGCGCCAGCAGCATGGCAGGGGGCAATCAGCCCCAGCATTTT
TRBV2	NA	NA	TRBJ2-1	CASSKTGISYNEQFF	TGTGCCAGCAGTAAGACGGGGATATCCTACAATGAGCAGTTCTTC
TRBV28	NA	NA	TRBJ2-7	CASSKVQETYEQYF	TGTGCCAGCAGCAAGGTGCAGGAGACCTACGAGCAGTACTTC
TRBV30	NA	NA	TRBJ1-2	CAWSVGGGGGYTF	TGTGCCTGGAGTGTAGGAGGGGGAGGGGGCTACACCTTC
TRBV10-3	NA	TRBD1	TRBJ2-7	CAISGDSRFSEQYF	TGTGCCATCAGCGGGGACAGCCGCTTTTCGGAGCAGTACTTC
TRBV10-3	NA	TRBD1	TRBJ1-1	CAISESGQGRGVSTEAFF	TGTGCCATCAGTGAGTCCGGACAGGGCCGGGGTGTGAGCACTGAAGCTTTCTTT
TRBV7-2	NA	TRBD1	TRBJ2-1	CASSLDRGPYNEQFF	TGTGCCAGCAGCTTGGACAGGGGGCCCTACAATGAGCAGTTCTTC
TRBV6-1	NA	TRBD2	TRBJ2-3	CASSEGSGGSDTQYF	TGTGCCAGCAGTGAAGGTAGCGGGGGCTCAGATACGCAGTATTTT
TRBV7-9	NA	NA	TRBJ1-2	CAGLVGEIYGYTF	TGTGCCGGCCTCGTCGGGGAAATCTATGGCTACACCTTC
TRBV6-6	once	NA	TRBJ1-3	CASSYSVGSGNTIYF	TGTGCCAGCAGTTACTCAGTAGGCTCTGGAAACACCATATATTTT
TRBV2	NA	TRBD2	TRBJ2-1	CASSDPLAGGLLSSYNEQFF	TGTGCCAGCAGTGATCCCCTAGCGGGAGGGCTATTGAGCTCCTACAATGAGCAGTTCTTC
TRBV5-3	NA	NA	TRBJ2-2	CAGSGADTGELFF	TGTGCCGGATCTGGAGCCGACACCGGGGAGCTGTTTTTT
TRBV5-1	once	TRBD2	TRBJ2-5	CASSLGSSGRSTQYF	TGCGCCAGCAGCTTGGGGTCTAGCGGGAGATCTACCCAGTACTTC
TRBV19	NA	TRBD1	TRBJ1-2	CASSTGTGGNYGYTF	TGTGCCAGTAGTACCGGGACAGGGGGCAACTATGGCTACACCTTC
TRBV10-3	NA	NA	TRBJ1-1	CATQGTPNTEAFF	TGTGCCACTCAGGGGACACCGAACACTGAAGCTTTCTTT
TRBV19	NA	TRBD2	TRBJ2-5	CASSKSPYSLAGYQETQYF	TGTGCCAGTAGTAAATCCCCCTACTCACTAGCGGGGTACCAAGAGACCCAGTACTTC
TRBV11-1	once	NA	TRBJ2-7	CASSPTPGSYEQYF	TGTGCCAGCAGCCCGACTCCGGGGTCCTACGAGCAGTACTTC
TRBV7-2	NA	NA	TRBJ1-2	CASRAGGPYGYTF	TGTGCCAGCAGGGCGGGGGGGCCCTATGGCTACACCTTC
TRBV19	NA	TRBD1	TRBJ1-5	CASSIRTGTFSNQPQHF	TGTGCCAGTAGTATCCGGACAGGGACCTTTAGCAATCAGCCCCAGCATTTT
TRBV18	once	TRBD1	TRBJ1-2	CASSEDRGRGGYTF	TGTGCCAGCTCAGAAGACAGGGGACGAGGTGGCTACACCTTC
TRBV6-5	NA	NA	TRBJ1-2	CASSSSRDGGYTF	TGTGCCAGCAGTTCGTCCAGGGATGGTGGCTACACCTTC
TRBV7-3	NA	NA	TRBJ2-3	CASSQTGSTDTQYF	TGTGCCAGCAGTCAAACCGGGAGCACAGATACGCAGTATTTT
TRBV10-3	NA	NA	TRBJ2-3	CAISGDGTDTQYF	TGTGCCATCAGTGGCGACGGCACAGATACGCAGTATTTT
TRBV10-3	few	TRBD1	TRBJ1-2	CAISESDRVGGYTF	TGTGCCATCAGTGAGTCGGACAGGGTTGGAGGCTACACCTTC
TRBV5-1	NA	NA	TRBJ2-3	CASSLEGRSPPDTQYF	TGCGCCAGCAGCTTGGAGGGGAGGAGTCCACCAGATACGCAGTATTTT
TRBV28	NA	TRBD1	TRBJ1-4	CASSLPGGGEKLFF	TGTGCCAGCAGTTTACCAGGGGGTGGTGAAAAACTGTTTTTT
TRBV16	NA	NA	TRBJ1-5	CASSQTGRGERNQPQHF	TGTGCCAGCAGCCAAACGGGGCGGGGGGAGAGGAATCAGCCCCAGCATTTT
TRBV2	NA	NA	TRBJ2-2	CASSEEVRITGELFF	TGTGCCAGCAGTGAAGAGGTCAGAATCACCGGGGAGCTGTTTTTT
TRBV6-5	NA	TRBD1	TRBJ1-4	CASSYSWTGGEKLFF	TGTGCCAGCAGTTACTCGTGGACAGGAGGGGAAAAACTGTTTTTT
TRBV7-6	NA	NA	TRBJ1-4	CASSLGIPNEKLFF	TGTGCCAGCAGCTTAGGGATCCCTAATGAAAAACTGTTTTTT
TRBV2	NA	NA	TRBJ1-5	CASSEAGGQNQPQHF	TGTGCCAGCAGTGAGGCGGGGGGACAAAATCAGCCCCAGCATTTT
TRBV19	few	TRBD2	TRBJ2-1	CASSGGDRHNEQFF	TGTGCCAGTAGTGGGGGGGATCGCCACAATGAGCAGTTCTTC
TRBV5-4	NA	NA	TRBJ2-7	CASSFSVGATYEQYF	TGTGCCAGCAGCTTCTCAGTCGGGGCCACCTACGAGCAGTACTTC
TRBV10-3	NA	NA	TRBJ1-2	CAISSMGGLYGYTF	TGTGCCATCAGTTCGATGGGGGGCCTATATGGCTACACCTTC
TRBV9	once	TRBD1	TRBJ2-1	CASSVAERGRSYNEQFF	TGTGCCAGCAGCGTAGCTGAGAGGGGGCGCTCCTACAATGAGCAGTTCTTC
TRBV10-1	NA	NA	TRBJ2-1	CASSESGLALYNEQFF	TGCGCCAGCAGTGAGTCGGGCCTAGCGCTATACAATGAGCAGTTCTTC
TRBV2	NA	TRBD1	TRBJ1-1	CASLQGQRNTEAFF	TGTGCCAGCCTACAGGGACAGAGGAACACTGAAGCTTTCTTT
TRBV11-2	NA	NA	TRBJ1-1	CASSLSHRWETSEAFF	TGTGCCAGCAGCTTATCCCATCGGTGGGAAACTTCCGAAGCTTTCTTT
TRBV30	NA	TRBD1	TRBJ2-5	CAWSVRTGGERETQYF	TGTGCCTGGAGTGTACGGACAGGGGGTGAGAGGGAGACCCAGTACTTC
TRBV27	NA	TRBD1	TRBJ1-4	CASSLGQGREKLFF	TGTGCCAGCAGTCTGGGACAGGGCAGGGAAAAACTGTTTTTT
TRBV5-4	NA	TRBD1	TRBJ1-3	CASSPTGQGMVGNTIYF	TGTGCCAGCAGCCCGACGGGACAGGGGATGGTAGGAAACACCATATATTTT
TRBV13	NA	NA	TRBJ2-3	CASSLETTDTQYF	TGTGCCAGCAGCTTAGAAACCACAGATACGCAGTATTTT
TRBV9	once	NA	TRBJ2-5	CASSTAPQGTQETQYF	TGTGCCAGCAGCACCGCCCCCCAGGGTACCCAAGAGACCCAGTACTTC
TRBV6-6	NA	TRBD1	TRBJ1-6	CASSMTGVNSPLHF	TGTGCCAGCAGTATGACAGGGGTTAATTCACCCCTCCACTTT
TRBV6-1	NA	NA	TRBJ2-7	CASSEAGGRTYEQYF	TGTGCCAGCAGTGAAGCAGGGGGTCGGACCTACGAGCAGTACTTC
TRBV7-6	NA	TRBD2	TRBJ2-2	CASSKTGTSGYTGELFF	TGTGCCAGCAGCAAGACTGGGACTAGCGGGTACACCGGGGAGCTGTTTTTT
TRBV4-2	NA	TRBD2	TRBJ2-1	CASSQGLAGYSYNEQFF	TGTGCCAGCAGCCAGGGACTAGCGGGGTACTCCTACAATGAGCAGTTCTTC
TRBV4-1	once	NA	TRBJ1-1	CASSRTEGVEGRSNTEAFF	TGCGCCAGCAGCCGCACTGAGGGGGTTGAAGGACGCTCGAACACTGAAGCTTTCTTT